What follows describes a single TCR beta chain. Its antigen is unknown. Germline V gene sequence: CDR1 MNHEY, CDR2 SMNVEV (reference sequence). The ends were cut back, 4 bases at V and 9 bases at J, with 9 bases in the middle. CDR3 length: 12 residues. Treatment described: oral pan-JAK inhibitor, 5-10 mg twice daily. This record comes from a study of CD8+ T cells in alopecia areata. General study results and limits: Tofacitinib significantly brought down scalp clonality and expanded CD8+ clones among top 100.

cDNA reverse transcribed from extracted RNA served as the sequencing template. Here immunoSEQ multiplex PCR was the method, and the copy in TCRdb shows in-frame clones only, minus some. This sample yields 160,000 or so clones, of which roughly 58% are seen a single time; under 20% belongs to the top ten. This specimen was CD4+ T cells sorted from blood, taken at roughly week 58, from a patient treated with tofacitinib. The genes are TRBV27 and TRBJ2-2; maybe TRBD1 (6 bases). The sequence came from a human donor with alopecia areata. As DNA, the CDR3 is TGTGCCAGCAGTTCCGACAGGCGGGAGCTGTTTTTT. It yields the protein CASSSDRRELFF.